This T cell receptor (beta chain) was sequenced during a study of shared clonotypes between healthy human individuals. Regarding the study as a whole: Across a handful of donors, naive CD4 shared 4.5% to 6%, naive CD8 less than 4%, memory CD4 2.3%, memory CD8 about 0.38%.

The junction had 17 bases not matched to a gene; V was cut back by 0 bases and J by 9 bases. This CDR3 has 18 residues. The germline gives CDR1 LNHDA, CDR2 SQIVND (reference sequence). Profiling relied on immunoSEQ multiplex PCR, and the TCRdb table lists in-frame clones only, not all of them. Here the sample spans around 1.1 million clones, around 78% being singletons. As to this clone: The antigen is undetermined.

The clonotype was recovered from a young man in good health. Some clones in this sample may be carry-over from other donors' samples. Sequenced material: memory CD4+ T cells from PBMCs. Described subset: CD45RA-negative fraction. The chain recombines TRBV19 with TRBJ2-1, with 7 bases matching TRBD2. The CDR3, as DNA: TGTGCCAGTAGTATAGATCATACGCGGGGGAGAACCACAAGTGAGCAGTTCTTC. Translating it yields CASSIDHTRGRTTSEQFF.